These 10 T cell receptor beta chains originate from one sample sequenced in a study of patients and donors after allogeneic stem cell transplantation. From the RT-PCR reads, TCRdb called clonotypes with MiXCR, one entry per CDR3 protein. The sample yields 750 to 950 distinct CDR3 sequences, around 0.44% seen once. The sequencing input was blood, either unsorted or a sorted T cell fraction (not recorded which). These receptor sequences come from a human donor who was either an allogeneic HSCT recipient or a stem cell or donor lymphocyte infusion donor (not recorded which). It is not recorded whose cells these are; they may come from a transplant donor.

The V call is TRBV12-3 or TRBV12-4, the J call TRBJ2-1; D gene ambiguous. The CDR3 loop spans 12 amino acids. Trimming removed 4 bases at V and 2 bases at J, with 3 bases between. The CDR3 sequence: CASSSTYNEQFF. The CDR3 nucleotides read TGTGCCAGCAGTTCAACCTACAATGAGCAGTTCTTC.

Sample share makes this clonotype medium-sized (0.01 to 0.1%). The chain links TRBV27 to TRBJ2-5, with 8 bases aligning to TRBD1. This CDR3 is 14 amino acids long. V trimming: 2 bases; J trimming: 4 bases; junction bases outside the gene matches: 3. Per germline, CDR1 MNHEY and CDR2 SMNVEV (reference sequence). DNA of the CDR3: TGTGCCAGCAGTTTACTAGGACAGGGAGAGACCCAGTACTTC. Translated, it gives CASSLLGQGETQYF.

This clonotype counts as medium-sized. J is TRBJ2-7 and V is TRBV5-5, with D tentatively TRBD1 or TRBD2 (6 bases each). Trimming removed 0 bases from V and 5 bases from J, with 12 bases in between. The CDR3 length is 14 residues. Germline CDR1 SGHKS, CDR2 YYEKEE (reference sequence). The CDR3 spells CASSLEGGMDEQYF. Written as DNA, the CDR3 is TGTGCCAGCAGCTTGGAGGGGGGAATGGACGAGCAGTACTTC. Using reference TRBV5-5 and TRBJ2-7 for the parts outside the CDR3, the full variable domain is DAGVTQSPTHLIKTRGQQVTLRCSPISGHKSVSWYQQVLGQGPQFIFQYYEKEERGRGNFPDRFSARQFPNYSSELNVNALLLGDSALYLCASSLEGGMDEQYFGPGTRLTVT.

In this sample, this clonotype is medium-sized. The chain joins TRBV25-1 to TRBJ2-1; D is tentatively TRBD1 or TRBD2 (6 bases each). This CDR3 region has 14 residues. The germline CDR1 and CDR2 sequences are MGHDK and SYGVNS. Between the trimmed V and J ends, which lost 3 bases and 4 bases, there was a span of 10 bases. The CDR3 loop reads CASSEGGWYNEQFF. The DNA of the CDR3 is TGTGCCAGCAGTGAGGGGGGCTGGTACAATGAGCAGTTCTTC.

In this sample, this clonotype is large. The chain combines TRBV27 with TRBJ2-1; TRBD2 matches at 7 bases. CDR1 and CDR2 (germline): MNHEY, SMNVEV (reference sequence). The V and J ends lost 6 bases and 3 bases, in that order; junction bases with no gene match: 11. This CDR3 has 16 residues. CDR3 sequence (DNA): TGTGCCAGCAGCGTCGGAGCGAGCGGGAACTACAATGAGCAGTTCTTC. Its protein product is CASSVGASGNYNEQFF.

By share, this clonotype counts as large. The rearrangement links TRBV7-9 to TRBJ2-7, with D unresolved. The length of the CDR3 is 13 residues. Per germline, CDR1 SEHNR and CDR2 FQNEAQ (reference sequence). Trimming cost V 3 bases and J 4 bases, with 10 bases left between them. The CDR3 DNA reads TGTGCCAGCAGCTTGCCAGGTGGATACGAGCAGTACTTC. Translating gives CASSLPGGYEQYF.

This clonotype is labeled medium-sized. The chain joins TRBV6-5 to TRBJ2-7, with D perhaps TRBD2 (6 bases). Germline assignment: CDR1 MNHEY and CDR2 SVGAGI. V lost 5 bases, J lost 3 bases, and 14 bases lay in between. There are 14 residues in the CDR3. The CDR3: CASSLGIGGYEQYF. Here the CDR3 DNA reads TGTGCCAGCAGTCTGGGAATCGGGGGCTACGAGCAGTACTTC.

In its sample, this clonotype ranks as medium-sized. The chain employs TRBV29-1 and TRBJ2-7; D perhaps matches TRBD2 (6 bases). V lost 6 bases and J lost 3, with 12 bases in between. CDR1 SQVTM and CDR2 ANQGSEA come from the germline V gene. CDR3 length: 12 amino acids. The CDR3 loop reads CSVLGGSYEQYF. Written as DNA, the CDR3 is TGCAGCGTCCTCGGGGGAAGCTACGAGCAGTACTTC.

This clonotype is judged medium-sized. This chain connects TRBV6-6 to TRBJ2-7; TRBD1 is a possible D gene (5 bases). Germline V lookup: CDR1 MNHNY, CDR2 SVGAGI (reference sequence). V lost 6 bases and J lost 5, with 8 bases in between. The CDR3 loop spans 11 amino acids. The CDR3 sequence is CASRFRDEQYF. The DNA for the CDR3 is TGTGCCAGCAGGTTCAGGGACGAGCAGTACTTC.

This clonotype is categorized as medium-sized. The chain employs TRBV5-5 and TRBJ2-3; D not certain. This CDR3 contains 11 residues. V lost 2 bases, J lost 5 bases, and 3 bases lay in between. Germline lookup yields CDR1 SGHKS and CDR2 YYEKEE (reference sequence). CDR3 amino acids: CASSFKDTQYF. The CDR3 DNA is TGTGCCAGCAGCTTCAAAGATACGCAGTATTTT.